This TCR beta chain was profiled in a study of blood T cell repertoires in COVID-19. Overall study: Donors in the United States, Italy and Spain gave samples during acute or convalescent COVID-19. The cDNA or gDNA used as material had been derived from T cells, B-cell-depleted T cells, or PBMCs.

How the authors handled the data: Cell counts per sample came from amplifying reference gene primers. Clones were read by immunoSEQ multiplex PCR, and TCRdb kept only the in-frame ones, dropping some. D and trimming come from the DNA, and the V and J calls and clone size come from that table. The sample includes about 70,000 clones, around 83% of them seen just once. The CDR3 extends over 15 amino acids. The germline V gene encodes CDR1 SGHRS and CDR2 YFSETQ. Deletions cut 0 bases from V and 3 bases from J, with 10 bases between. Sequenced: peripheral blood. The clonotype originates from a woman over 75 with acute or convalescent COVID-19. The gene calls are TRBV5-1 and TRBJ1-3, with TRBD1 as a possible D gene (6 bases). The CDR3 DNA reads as TGCGCCAGCAGCTTGGGCCCAGGGGATGGAAACACCATATATTTT. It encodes CASSLGPGDGNTIYF.